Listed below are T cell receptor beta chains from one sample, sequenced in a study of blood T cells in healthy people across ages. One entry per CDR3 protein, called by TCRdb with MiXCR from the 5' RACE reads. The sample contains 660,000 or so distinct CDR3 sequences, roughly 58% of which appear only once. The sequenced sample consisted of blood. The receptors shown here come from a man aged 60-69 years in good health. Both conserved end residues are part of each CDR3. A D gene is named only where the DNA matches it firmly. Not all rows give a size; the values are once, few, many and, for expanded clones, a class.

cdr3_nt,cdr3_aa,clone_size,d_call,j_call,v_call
TGTGCCACCAGCAGAGATGGGGGATTGGGCACAGATACGCAGTATTTT,CATSRDGGLGTDTQYF,-,-,TRBJ2-3,TRBV15
TGCAGCGTTGAAAGGGGCTATGATGGCTACACCTTC,CSVERGYDGYTF,few,-,TRBJ1-2,TRBV29-1
TGTGCCAGCTCCAACCCGGGACAGGGGCAGGAGACCCAGTACTTC,CASSNPGQGQETQYF,-,TRBD1,TRBJ2-5,TRBV18
TGCAGCGTACTCGGTACAGGGGGCACTGAAGCTTTCTTT,CSVLGTGGTEAFF,-,TRBD1,TRBJ1-1,TRBV29-1
TGTGCCAGCACCCATAGCTCTGGGGCCAACGTCCTGACTTTC,CASTHSSGANVLTF,-,-,TRBJ2-6,TRBV6-2/TRBV6-3
TGCAGCGTCGAGGGACTAGCGGGGGGAGATGAGCAGTTCTTC,CSVEGLAGGDEQFF,-,TRBD2,TRBJ2-1,TRBV29-1
TGTGCCAGCAACCCGCGTGCGGGAGCCGCGGGTCATACGCAGTATTTT,CASNPRAGAAGHTQYF,few,TRBD2,TRBJ2-3,TRBV12-3/TRBV12-4
TGTGCCAGTAGTCCCGGTGGAAGGCTGAACACTGAAGCTTTCTTT,CASSPGGRLNTEAFF,few,-,TRBJ1-1,TRBV19
TGTGCCAGCGCCGGAGAGTCTGCCTACGAGCAGTACTTC,CASAGESAYEQYF,-,-,TRBJ2-7,TRBV28
TGTGCCATCAGTGACTCGAGTGGCAATGAGCAGTTCTTC,CAISDSSGNEQFF,-,-,TRBJ2-1,TRBV10-3
TGTGCCACCAGTGATCCTAGCGGGGGGGTCGGTGAGCAGTTCTTC,CATSDPSGGVGEQFF,-,TRBD2,TRBJ2-1,TRBV24-1
TGTGCCAGCAGCCAAGCCGGACAGGGGATGGAGACCCAGTACTTC,CASSQAGQGMETQYF,-,TRBD1,TRBJ2-5,TRBV4-2
TGTGCCAGCAGCGCATCGGGACTAGCGGGAGGTACCTCCTACGAGCAGTACTTC,CASSASGLAGGTSYEQYF,few,TRBD2,TRBJ2-7,TRBV7-2
TGTGCCAGCTCACCACCGGACAGGGGCTACAATGAGCAGTTCTTC,CASSPPDRGYNEQFF,-,TRBD1,TRBJ2-1,TRBV18
TGCGCCAGCAGCCCCTGGGGCGGGGTCACAGATACGCAGTATTTT,CASSPWGGVTDTQYF,-,-,TRBJ2-3,TRBV5-1
TGTGCCAGCAGTGGCCAAACAGGGAGCAATCAGCCCCAGCATTTT,CASSGQTGSNQPQHF,-,-,TRBJ1-5,TRBV6-1
TGCGCCAGCAGCCAAGAAGCCTTTTCCAATCAGCCCCAGCATTTT,CASSQEAFSNQPQHF,few,-,TRBJ1-5,TRBV4-1
TGTGCCAGCAGCTTAGATGGGCGGGGGGGCCTCGACGAGCAGTTCTTC,CASSLDGRGGLDEQFF,many,TRBD2,TRBJ2-1,TRBV11-3
TGTGCCACCAGCACCGACAGGTCCGATGAAGCTTTCTTT,CATSTDRSDEAFF,-,-,TRBJ1-1,TRBV15
TGTGCCAGCAGCGCATCAGGGCCTCCGGAGACCCAGTACTTC,CASSASGPPETQYF,-,-,TRBJ2-5,TRBV9
TGTGCCAGCAGCCCCCCCGCGGGACAGGGGTTCTACAATGAGCAGTTCTTC,CASSPPAGQGFYNEQFF,-,TRBD1,TRBJ2-1,TRBV5-4
TGTGCCAGCAGATCCGGACAGGGTGGCGAGCAGTACTTC,CASRSGQGGEQYF,-,TRBD1,TRBJ2-7,TRBV6-5